This T cell receptor (beta chain) originates from a study of T cells in women clearing cervical HPV infection. Study summary: Only a few women had HLA typing results available. Study-wide results and caveats: Repertoire richness, not evenness, was significantly elevated in CIN3+ cases versus controls.

The method was immunoSEQ multiplex PCR; TCRdb's version includes in-frame clones alone and lacks a portion of them. This listing includes 15,000 or so clones. In the case of this clone: Antigen unknown. The read halts 3 residues ahead of the CDR3 end, with the missing end drawn from the germline J gene.

Per the germline V gene, CDR1 is SGHTA and CDR2 is FQGTGA. Losses at the gene ends were 2 bases for V and 4 bases for J; bases not matched to a gene: 11. The CDR3 sequence is 17 residues long. The clonotype was recovered from a woman between 18 and 70 years old with a cervical HPV16 infection that either progressed to CIN3+ or cleared (not recorded which). The chain has TRBV7-3 and TRBJ2-1, with 7 nucleotides matching TRBD2. The sequenced sample consisted of blood buffy coat. CDR3 amino acids: CASSLDGGSPTYNEQFF. The CDR3 bases that were read are TGTGCCAGCAGCTTAGATGGCGGGAGCCCCACTTACAATGAG.